This T cell receptor (beta chain) was documented in a study of T cell repertoires in cytomegalovirus infection. The wider study: CMV epitopes in the study were HLA-C-restricted (recently identified) and HLA-B-restricted (well studied). CMV infection and matching HLA type were both indicated by public TCR beta signatures. Study results and limitations: Dominating the ex vivo response were HLA-C-restricted CMV-specific TCR beta clonotypes.

CDR3 size: 18 residues. Losses at the gene ends were 5 bases for V and 5 bases for J; bases not matched to a gene: 18. Germline CDR1 reads MNHEY; CDR2 reads SVGEGT. Concerning this clonotype itself: The antigen is undetermined.

TCRdb redid the calling of the reads with MiXCR, one entry per CDR3 protein. The sample contains 55,000 to 85,000 distinct CDR3 sequences, around 20% of which appear only once. The sample was CD8+ T cells from cultured PBMCs, taken from culture after CMV antigen stimulation. This receptor was taken from a human donor in good health (CMV status not recorded). Some clones in this sample may be carry-over from other donors' samples. This chain connects TRBV6-2 or TRBV6-3 to TRBJ1-1, with 9 nucleotides matching TRBD1. The CDR3 nucleotides read TGTGCCAGCAGTGCTAATTCTCCGGGACAGGGATCGTGGACTGAAGCTTTCTTT. Translating gives CASSANSPGQGSWTEAFF.